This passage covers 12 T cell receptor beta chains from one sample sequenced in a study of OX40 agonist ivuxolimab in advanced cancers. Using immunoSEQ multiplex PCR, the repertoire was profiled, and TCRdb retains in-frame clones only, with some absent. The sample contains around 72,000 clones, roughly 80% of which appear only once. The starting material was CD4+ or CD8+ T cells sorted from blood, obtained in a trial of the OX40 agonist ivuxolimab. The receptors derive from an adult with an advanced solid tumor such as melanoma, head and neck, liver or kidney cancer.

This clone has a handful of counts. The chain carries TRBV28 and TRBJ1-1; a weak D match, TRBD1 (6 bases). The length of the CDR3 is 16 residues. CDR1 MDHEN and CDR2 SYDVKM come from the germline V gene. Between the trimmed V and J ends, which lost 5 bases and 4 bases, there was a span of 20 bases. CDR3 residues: CASSPSGRGRITEAFF. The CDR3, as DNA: TGTGCCAGCAGTCCTTCCGGGAGGGGGAGGATCACTGAAGCTTTCTTT.

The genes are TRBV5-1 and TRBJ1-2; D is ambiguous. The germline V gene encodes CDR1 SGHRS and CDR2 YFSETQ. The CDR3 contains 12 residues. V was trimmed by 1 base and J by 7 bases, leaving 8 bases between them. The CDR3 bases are TGCGCCAGCAGCTTGAGTGGTATTGGCTACACCTTC. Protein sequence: CASSLSGIGYTF. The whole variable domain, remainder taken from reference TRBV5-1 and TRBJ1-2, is KAGVTQTPRYLIKTRGQQVTLSCSPISGHRSVSWYQQTPGQGLQFLFEYFSETQRNKGNFPGRFSGRQFSNSRSEMNVSTLELGDSALYLCASSLSGIGYTFGSGTRLTVV.

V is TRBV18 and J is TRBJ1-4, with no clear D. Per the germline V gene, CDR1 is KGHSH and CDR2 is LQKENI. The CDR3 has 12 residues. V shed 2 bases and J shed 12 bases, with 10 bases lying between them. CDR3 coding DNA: TGTGCCAGCTCACCAGGGGAGAGGGAACTGTTTTTT. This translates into CASSPGERELFF.

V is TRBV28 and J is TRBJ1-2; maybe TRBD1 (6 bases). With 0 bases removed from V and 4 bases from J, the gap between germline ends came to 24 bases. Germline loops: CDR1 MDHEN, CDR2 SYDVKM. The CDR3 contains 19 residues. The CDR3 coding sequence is TGTGCCAGCAGTTTATGGTCCAGCAGGGGTTTGGGGCAAGTCTATGGCTACACCTTC. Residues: CASSLWSSRGLGQVYGYTF.

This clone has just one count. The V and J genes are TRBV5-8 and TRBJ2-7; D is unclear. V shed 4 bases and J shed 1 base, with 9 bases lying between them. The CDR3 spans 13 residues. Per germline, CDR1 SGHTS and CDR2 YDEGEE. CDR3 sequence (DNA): TGTGCCAGCAGCCATCGACGGTCCTACGAGCAGTACGTC. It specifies CASSHRRSYEQYV.

This chain's CDR3 is CASSLRDWNTDTQYF. The CDR3 nucleotides read TGCGCCAGCAGCTTACGGGACTGGAACACAGATACGCAGTATTTT. V usage is TRBV5-1 and J usage is TRBJ2-3; possible D gene TRBD2, 6 bases. Trimming shortened V by 2 bases and J by 2 bases, and 12 bases separated the two germline ends. This CDR3 is 15 amino acids long. Germline CDR1 reads SGHRS; CDR2 reads YFSETQ.

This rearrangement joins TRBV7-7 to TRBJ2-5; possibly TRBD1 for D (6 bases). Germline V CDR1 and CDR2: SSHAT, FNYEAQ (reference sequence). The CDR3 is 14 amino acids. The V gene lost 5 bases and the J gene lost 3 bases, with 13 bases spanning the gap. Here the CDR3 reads CASSTTGFKETQYF. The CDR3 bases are TGTGCCAGCAGCACGACAGGTTTTAAAGAGACCCAGTACTTC.

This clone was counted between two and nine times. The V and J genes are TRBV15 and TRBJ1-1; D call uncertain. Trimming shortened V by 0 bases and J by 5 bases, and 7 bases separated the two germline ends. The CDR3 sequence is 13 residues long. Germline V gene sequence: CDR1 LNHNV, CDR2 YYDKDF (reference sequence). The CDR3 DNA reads TGTGCCACCAGCAGAGACCCTCAGACTGAAGCTTTCTTT. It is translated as CATSRDPQTEAFF.

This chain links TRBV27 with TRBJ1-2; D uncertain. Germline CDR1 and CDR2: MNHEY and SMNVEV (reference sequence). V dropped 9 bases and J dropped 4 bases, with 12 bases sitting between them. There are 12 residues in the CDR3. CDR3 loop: CASRPPGYGYTF. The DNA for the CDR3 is TGTGCCAGTCGACCTCCTGGCTATGGCTACACCTTC.

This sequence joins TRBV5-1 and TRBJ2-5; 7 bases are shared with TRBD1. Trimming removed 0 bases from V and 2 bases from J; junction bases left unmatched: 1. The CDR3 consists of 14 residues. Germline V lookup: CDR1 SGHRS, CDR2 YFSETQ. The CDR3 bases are TGCGCCAGCAGCTTGGGGGGACAGCAAGAGACCCAGTACTTC. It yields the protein CASSLGGQQETQYF.

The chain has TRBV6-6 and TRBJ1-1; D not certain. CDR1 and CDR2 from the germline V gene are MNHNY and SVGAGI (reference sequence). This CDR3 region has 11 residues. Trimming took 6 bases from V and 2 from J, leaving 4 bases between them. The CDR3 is CASSKNTEAFF. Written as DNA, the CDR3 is TGTGCCAGCAGCAAAAACACTGAAGCTTTCTTT.

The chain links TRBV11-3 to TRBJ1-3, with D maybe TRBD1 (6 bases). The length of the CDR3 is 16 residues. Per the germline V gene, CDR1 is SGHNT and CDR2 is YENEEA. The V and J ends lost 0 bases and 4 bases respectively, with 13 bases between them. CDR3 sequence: CASSLDRGSKGNTIYF. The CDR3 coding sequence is TGTGCCAGCAGCTTAGATAGGGGGTCTAAAGGAAACACCATATATTTT.